The clone carrying this TCR beta chain was detected ten times or more. Antigen specificity is unknown. It was RNA transcripts that yielded the amplified TCR beta CDR3 regions. The HTBI primer set drove a first-round RT-PCR of the TCR CDR3. TCRdb independently ran MiXCR on the multiplex PCR reads; one entry per CDR3 protein. In the table there are a few hundred thousand distinct CDR3 sequences, roughly 22% of which are singletons. The data originate from a study of T cells in Graves' hyperthyroidism and ophthalmopathy. Exclusions: uncontrolled infection, other autoimmune disease, pregnancy, lactation. Study results and caveats: Model output signaled ophthalmopathy a median approximately 6 months ahead of onset. Most expanded thyroid clonotypes above 0.001 also appeared in blood.

Source material: blood. The TCR was taken from a woman aged 70-85 years with Graves' ophthalmopathy.

The chain's CDR3 is CASRDRGTRVGEKLFF. The CDR3 bases are TGTGCCAGCAGGGACAGGGGGACCCGAGTCGGTGAAAAACTGTTTTTT. J is TRBJ1-4 and V is TRBV28; 10 bases line up with TRBD1. Germline V gene data show CDR1 as MDHEN and CDR2 as SYDVKM. With 6 bases clipped from V and 7 bases from J, the junction kept 11 bases outside the gene matches. This CDR3 region has 16 residues.